Listed below are T cell receptor beta chains from one sample, sequenced in a study of response to subunit inactivated influenza vaccine. TCRdb fed the RT-PCR reads into MiXCR, producing one record per CDR3 protein. The table records about 160,000 distinct CDR3 sequences, roughly 11% of them present only once. The specimen comprised non-naive T cells sorted from PBMCs, sampled roughly 6 weeks after vaccination. These receptors were taken from a man aged 45-65 years who received an inactivated influenza vaccine. Each CDR3 is given without its conserved first and last residue. Fields, in order: V gene, D gene, clone size, CDR3 protein. A D gene is named only where the DNA matches it firmly. Clone sizes are given selectively: once, few, many, or a class where the clone is expanded.

TRBV7-7 TRBD2 few ASSPSAGGGFGEQF
TRBV6-2/TRBV6-3 - many ASSPPRTLSNQPQH
TRBV9 TRBD1 few ASSARDSSYEQY
TRBV7-8 - - ASSSGREYGYT
TRBV2 TRBD1 few ASRNFGDRQETQY
TRBV27 - many ASGLDWGEKY
TRBV27 - few ASSPFETGELF
TRBV28 - few ASSLSHQPQH
TRBV4-2 - many ASSMTGSNSPLH
TRBV20-1 - - SARGFPSSGNTIY
TRBV12-3/TRBV12-4 - few ASSKTGSNSPLH
TRBV5-1 TRBD1 many ASSLGGTGGGEQY
TRBV12-3/TRBV12-4 TRBD2 many ASSPGLAGGRNEQF
TRBV7-9 - few ASLGQPAYNEQF
TRBV4-3 - - ASSRSGGAEAF
TRBV20-1 TRBD2 - SADEREIFYNEQF
TRBV5-4 TRBD1 - ASSLDGTGWETQY
TRBV7-2 - - ASSVIPEVTEAF
TRBV5-6 TRBD1 many ASSFLGTGGATQY
TRBV2 - - ASRVGTLEARETQY
TRBV4-3 - few ASSQAAGDYGYT
TRBV20-1 - - SAKTSGGNQPQH
TRBV5-1 - - ASSLVVGTGELF
TRBV29-1 - - SVEPLEQDYEQY
TRBV6-1 TRBD1 - ASSQAGQGYFSYGYT
TRBV11-2 - many ASSGEVGVVNTGELF